This T cell receptor (beta chain) is from a study of T cells in Graves' hyperthyroidism and ophthalmopathy. The CDR3 is 18 residues long. V gave up 0 bases and J gave up 0 bases, with 18 bases separating them. CDR1 is LNHNV, CDR2 YYDKDF, per germline (reference sequence). With regard to this clonotype: The antigen remains unidentified.

When ophthalmopathy did not progress within 18 months, Graves' hyperthyroidism was considered stable. Amplification targeted TCR beta CDR3 regions from RNA transcripts. RT-PCR in the first round (using the HTBI primer set) targeted the TCR CDR3. TCRdb fed the multiplex PCR reads into MiXCR, producing one record per CDR3 protein. The sample has 300,000 to 400,000 distinct CDR3 sequences; roughly 18% are singletons. Study-wide results and caveats: Most thyroid-expanded clonotypes above 0.001 were also found in blood.

Sequencing used blood. The chain is built from TRBV15 and TRBJ2-7; D remains unclear. This TCR came from a woman between 50 and 59 years old with Graves' hyperthyroidism. CDR3 sequence: CATSRDTVPGGSSYEQYF. CDR3 coding DNA: TGTGCCACCAGCAGAGATACTGTCCCTGGCGGCAGCTCCTACGAGCAGTACTTC.